The T cell receptor (beta chain) described here comes from a study of T cell responses to AZD1222 COVID-19 vaccine. Broader study findings: Only after the peak T cell response were repertoires sampled. Regions 160-218 and 743-854 held dominance among vaccine-associated CD4 TCRs, which spanned spike. Nearly half of unique spike-specific TCRs reportedly avoided B.1.351 and B.1.1.7 mutated regions.

Using immunoSEQ multiplex PCR, the repertoire was profiled, and TCRdb retains in-frame clones only, with some absent. Of approximately 140,000 clones detected, just over 90% appear once; the ten largest clones hold roughly 5%. The CDR3 has 13 residues. Trimming cost V 5 bases and J 4 bases, with 12 bases left between them. Germline assignment: CDR1 SEHNR and CDR2 FQNEAQ (reference sequence). This clone is a singleton in its sample. Its target is unknown. Material: peripheral blood, obtained on day 0 of AZD1222 vaccination. This TCR came from an adult in good health. The chain has TRBV7-9 and TRBJ2-7; D is unresolved. The CDR3 here is CASSLTGAYEQYF. CDR3 DNA sequence: TGTGCCAGCAGCCTGACTGGTGCATACGAGCAGTACTTC.